The sequence of this T cell receptor beta chain was determined in a study of T cells in Graves' hyperthyroidism and ophthalmopathy. Graves' hyperthyroidism qualified as stable when ophthalmopathy did not progress within 18 months. Diagnosis of hyperthyroidism was new in patients aged 18 to 65, and its duration was under 2 months. To note about this clonotype: What it binds is unknown.

The source material, RNA transcripts, was used to amplify TCR beta CDR3 regions. HTBI primers were used for first-round RT-PCR of the TCR CDR3. From the multiplex PCR reads, TCRdb called clonotypes with MiXCR, one entry per CDR3 protein. The profile shows 550,000 to 650,000 distinct CDR3 sequences, around 15% of them singletons. The CDR3 runs 13 residues. With V trimmed by 6 bases and J by 4 bases, 7 bases remained unmatched. Germline V CDR1 and CDR2: SGHRS, YFSETQ. General study findings and limits: Blood also contained most expanded thyroid clonotypes above 0.001.

This receptor was taken from a middle-aged woman with Graves' hyperthyroidism. The specimen sequenced was blood. J is TRBJ2-7 and V is TRBV5-1, with 7 bases fitting TRBD2. Written as DNA, the CDR3 is TGCGCCAGCACCGGGACTAACTTATACGAGCAGTACTTC. Translating it yields CASTGTNLYEQYF.